This entry lists 16 T cell receptor beta chains sequenced from one sample in a study of tumor-infiltrating lymphocytes in primary liver carcinoma. With a constant-region primer, TCR beta cDNA was made from about 0.5 ug of total RNA. Slightly modified ARM-PCR served as the procedure for the TCR beta libraries. These libraries came from three rounds of nested multiplex PCR. Both of the initial two PCR rounds ran for roughly 11 cycles and employed TRBV1-TRBV30 forward primers alongside a C-beta reverse primer. MiXCR was run by TCRdb on the multiplex PCR reads, yielding one entry per CDR3 protein. The table has about 74,000 distinct CDR3 sequences, roughly three quarters seen once. The study co-extracted DNA and RNA from 20-30 mg of unsorted bulk tissue. The sequencing sample was made of liver tumor tissue from sampling region 4. Noted subset: tumor region T4, right-lateral pole. The source is a man aged 40-49 years with primary liver carcinoma and hepatitis B virus infection.

A note on this clonotype: Given the absence of the conserved phenylalanine or tryptophan at the CDR3 end, a read error is likely. The chain recombines TRBV10-2 with TRBJ2-3, with D possibly matching TRBD2 (6 bases). This CDR3 comprises 13 residues. Germline CDR1 is WSHSY and CDR2 is SAAADI. Trimming cost V 7 bases and J 12 bases, with 20 bases left between them. CDR3 bases: TGCGCCAGCACCCATGGATTCGAACTAGCCCAGTATATT. Residues: CASTHGFELAQYI.

This clonotype occurred a few times. A much larger clone differs from this one at a single base, so this may be a read error. The chain has TRBV5-1 and TRBJ2-5, with TRBD2 identical over 10 bases. The CDR3 has 16 amino acids. Germline lookup yields CDR1 SGHRS and CDR2 YFSETQ. With 3 bases clipped from V and 4 bases from J, the junction kept 9 bases outside the gene matches. CDR3 protein: CASSSGSLAGAETQYF. The CDR3 bases are TGCGCCAGCAGCTCGGGTTCCCTAGCGGGAGCAGAGACCCAGTACTTC.

Comment on this clonotype: The junction does not match germline at one end; this may be a read error. The rearrangement joins TRBV6-5 to TRBJ2-2; D possibly matches TRBD1 or TRBD2 (5 bases each). This CDR3 comprises 15 residues. Germline V gives CDR1 MNHEY, CDR2 SVGAGI. CDR3 loop: CANRYAVDGIGVLFF. For the CDR3, the DNA is TGTGCCAACAGGTACGCAGTGGACGGCATCGGGGTGCTGTTTTTT.

The gene calls are TRBV6-5 and TRBJ2-6; TRBD1 or TRBD2 may be the D gene (5 bases each). V was cut by 5 bases and J by 2 bases, with 19 bases left in between. The CDR3 totals 18 residues. Per the germline V gene, CDR1 is MNHEY and CDR2 is SVGAGI. This CDR3 is CASSPWTGTKAGANVLTF. CDR3 nucleotides: TGTGCCAGCAGTCCTTGGACGGGGACGAAAGCTGGGGCCAACGTCCTGACTTTC.

The sample holds one count of this clonotype. A read error may produce the germline difference seen at one junction end. The chain joins TRBV11-2 to TRBJ2-1, with D possibly TRBD2 on 5 matching bases. Germline-derived CDR1 and CDR2 are SGHAT and FQNNGV. The CDR3 extends over 16 amino acids. DNA for the CDR3: TGTACCAGCAGCTCGTGCCCCAGCGGTAGGATCTATGAGCAGTTCTTC. This gives the protein CTSSSCPSGRIYEQFF.

This chain uses TRBV11-2 with TRBJ2-5; 8 bases map to TRBD2. Germline CDR1 is SGHAT and CDR2 is FQNNGV. The CDR3 consists of 16 residues. Trimming took 8 bases from V and 2 from J; bases not matched to a gene: 13. The CDR3 coding sequence is TGTGCCAGCGACTTGGTCCCGGCTAGCGGGCAAGAGACCCAGTACTTC. Translation: CASDLVPASGQETQYF.

This clonotype was seen at least ten times. The chain employs TRBV12-3 or TRBV12-4 and TRBJ2-2, with a possible D match to TRBD2 (6 bases). The CDR3 contains 14 residues. V lost 6 bases, J lost 0 bases, and 8 bases lay in between. CDR3 region: CASRGLANTGELFF. The CDR3 DNA is TGTGCCAGCAGGGGACTCGCGAACACCGGGGAGCTGTTTTTT.

In the case of this clonotype: This sequence may be a read error, since a much larger clone differs from it by one base. The chain carries TRBV7-9 and TRBJ2-7; D call uncertain. Germline V gives CDR1 SEHNR, CDR2 FQNEAQ (reference sequence). The CDR3 covers 13 residues. CDR3 sequence reads: CANSQAASAEQYF. The CDR3 bases are TGTGCCAACAGCCAGGCCGCTAGTGCCGAGCAGTACTTC.

In this sample, this clonotype turned up once. The rearrangement joins TRBV11-2 to TRBJ2-1; either TRBD1 or TRBD2 may supply D (6 bases each). Trimming took off 4 bases at V and 8 bases at J, with 21 bases between the two ends. The CDR3 loop spans 16 amino acids. CDR1 is SGHAT, CDR2 FQNNGV, per germline. The CDR3 sequence is CASSSLPTGRIYEQFF. The CDR3 DNA sequence: TGTGCCAGCAGCTCGCTCCCCACAGGGAGGATCTATGAGCAGTTCTTC.

On this clonotype itself: An end of the junction does not agree with germline; a read error may underlie this. The chain recombines TRBV2 with TRBJ2-1; 7 bases agree with TRBD1. The CDR3 extends over 15 amino acids. Germline loops: CDR1 SNHLY, CDR2 FYNNEI. CDR3 protein: CASSGGTESYNEQSF. The CDR3 region has the DNA TGTGCCAGCAGTGGTGGGACAGAATCCTACAATGAGCAGTCCTTC.

Concerning this clonotype: One end of the junction varies from germline; a read error may be responsible. CDR3 nucleotides: TGCGCCAGCTGCGTAGCAGGCTACGAGCAGTACTTC. It is translated as CASCVAGYEQYF. The chain recombines TRBV11-2 with TRBJ2-7; D gene ambiguous. Germline CDR1 and CDR2: SGHAT and FQNNGV. This CDR3 has 12 amino acids. Full variable domain (outside the CDR3, taken from reference TRBV11-2 and TRBJ2-7): EAGVAQSPRYKIIEKRQSVAFWCNPISGHATLYWYQQILGQGPKLLIQFQNNGVVDDSQLPKDRFSAERLKGVDSTLKIQPAKLEDSAVYLCASCVAGYEQYFGPGTRLTVT.

Details on this clonotype: A much larger clone lies one base from this, so it may be a read error. The CDR3 spells CASSRYIESNEQYF. CDR3 nucleotides: TGTGCCAGCAGCAGGTACATTGAATCGAACGAGCAGTACTTC. The chain couples TRBV5-4 to TRBJ2-7, with D hard to call. There are 14 residues in the CDR3. Trimming shortened V by 4 bases and J by 5 bases, and 16 bases separated the two germline ends. Germline-derived CDR1 and CDR2 are SGHNT and YYREEE (reference sequence).

This clonotype was observed many times. V usage is TRBV5-1 and J usage is TRBJ2-5, with 13 bases identical to TRBD2. This CDR3 spans 15 amino acids. Looked up from germline, CDR1 is SGHRS and CDR2 is YFSETQ. V lost 4 bases, J lost 3 bases, and 3 bases stayed unmatched. This chain's CDR3 is CASSTGTSGKETQYF. The CDR3 DNA is TGCGCCAGCAGCACCGGGACTAGCGGGAAAGAGACCCAGTACTTC. The full variable domain, its missing parts supplied by reference TRBV5-1 and TRBJ2-5, is KAGVTQTPRYLIKTRGQQVTLSCSPISGHRSVSWYQQTPGQGLQFLFEYFSETQRNKGNFPGRFSGRQFSNSRSEMNVSTLELGDSALYLCASSTGTSGKETQYFGPGTRLLVL.

With respect to this clonotype: This CDR3 fails to terminate in the conserved phenylalanine or tryptophan, so it likely reflects a read error. The V call is TRBV12-3 or TRBV12-4, the J call TRBJ2-2, with D maybe TRBD2 (5 bases). The ends were cut back, 3 bases at V and 4 bases at J, with 15 bases in the middle. There are 16 residues in the CDR3. The CDR3 region is CASSLLVGVVTGELFS. The CDR3 coding sequence is TGTGCCAGCAGTTTGTTAGTGGGAGTAGTCACCGGGGAGCTGTTTTCT.

This sequence joins TRBV5-4 and TRBJ1-5, with D maybe TRBD1 (5 bases). The ends were cut back, 9 bases at V and 5 bases at J, with 15 bases in the middle. CDR3 length equals 13 residues. Germline V gene lookup returns CDR1 SGHNT and CDR2 YYREEE (reference sequence). As DNA, the CDR3 is TGTGCCACCATGACAGAGGTCGATCAGCCCCAGCATTTT. Translating gives CATMTEVDQPQHF. Full variable domain (missing parts from reference TRBV5-4 and TRBJ1-5): ETGVTQSPTHLIKTRGQQVTLRCSSQSGHNTVSWYQQALGQGPQFIFQYYREEENGRGNFPPRFSGLQFPNYSSELNVNALELDDSALYLCATMTEVDQPQHFGDGTRLSIL.

In regard to this clonotype: At one end the junction does not follow the germline gene, possibly because of a read error. This rearrangement joins TRBV11-2 to TRBJ1-6; no reliable D call. Looked up from germline, CDR1 is SGHAT and CDR2 is FQNNGV. This CDR3 contains 16 residues. DNA for the CDR3: TGTGCCGGCAGCCCCCGGGCAGACTTACTTAATTCACCCTCCCACTTT. Translation: CAGSPRADLLNSPSHF. Complete variable domain (other parts from reference TRBV11-2 and TRBJ1-6): EAGVAQSPRYKIIEKRQSVAFWCNPISGHATLYWYQQILGQGPKLLIQFQNNGVVDDSQLPKDRFSAERLKGVDSTLKIQPAKLEDSAVYLCAGSPRADLLNSPSHFGNGTRLTVT.